This TCR beta chain appears in the sequencing data of a study of T cell changes during pregnancy in multiple sclerosis. Repertoires were generated with immunoSEQ multiplex PCR, while TCRdb's copy carries only in-frame clones and drops some. The data show fewer than 25,000 clones, about 88% seen once. Germline values: CDR1 SGHDT, CDR2 YYEEEE. The CDR3 has 15 amino acids. The V end was cut by 3 bases, the J end by 2 bases, with 14 bases between. The material sequenced was CD8+ T cells from peripheral blood mononuclear cells, taken in the third trimester of pregnancy. The sequence was obtained from a female donor in good health, enrolled as a control in a pregnancy study. This chain links TRBV5-6 with TRBJ2-5; maybe TRBD2 (6 bases). The CDR3 nucleotides read TGTGCCAGCAGCTCCACCAGGGACTGGCAAGAGACCCAGTACTTC. Encoded protein: CASSSTRDWQETQYF.